The rows below give T cell receptor beta chains drawn from one sample of a study of blood T cell repertoires in COVID-19. This table comes from immunoSEQ multiplex PCR, and its TCRdb copy is limited to in-frame clones, with some not included. Among about 410,000 clones, just over 85% were seen once, and the ten largest hold about 1.5%. The sequencing sample was made of peripheral blood. The origin of the receptors is a woman in her thirties with active or convalescent COVID-19. Both conserved end residues are trimmed from each CDR3. Clone size is not always given. Where it is, it says once, few, many or a class for expanded clones.

TRBV6-2/TRBV6-3	-	TRBJ2-1	ASSPGGSPIYNEQF
TRBV4-2	-	TRBJ2-2	ASSQDMGARSGELF
TRBV7-2	once	TRBJ2-7	ASRPAAGGYEQY
TRBV7-8	few	TRBJ1-2	ASSVREDYGYT
TRBV10-2	-	TRBJ2-7	ASSAPGLSYEQY
TRBV12-3/TRBV12-4	-	TRBJ1-1	ASSLQGGTEAF
TRBV11-2	-	TRBJ1-2	ASRLPGHGGGYT
TRBV5-6	-	TRBJ1-2	ASSSKTRNYGYT
TRBV2	few	TRBJ1-2	ASSDRAANYGYT
TRBV29-1	-	TRBJ2-3	SAYPNYHGGILADTQY
TRBV6-6	-	TRBJ1-1	ASSYFIGENTEAF
TRBV3-1/TRBV3-2	-	TRBJ2-4	ASSQGGTDKNIQY
TRBV27	-	TRBJ1-2	ASSLRAGGNYGYT
TRBV6-5	-	TRBJ2-7	ASSYSDRGAYEQY
TRBV27	-	TRBJ1-3	ASSPNRGSSGNTIY
TRBV27	-	TRBJ1-2	ASSSSPGVKDGYT
TRBV2	-	TRBJ1-3	ASSEARGSGNTIY
TRBV19	-	TRBJ2-3	ASSMLKREDADTQY
TRBV11-3	-	TRBJ2-1	ASSLAQADEQF
TRBV2	once	TRBJ2-7	ADRDRAYEQY